The 30 T cell receptor beta chains below come from one sample, sequenced in a study of T cell responses to AZD1222 COVID-19 vaccine. Profiled with immunoSEQ multiplex PCR; TCRdb holds only in-frame clones, not every one. The sample contains roughly 160,000 clones, 90% to 95% of which appear only once. This specimen consisted of peripheral blood, obtained on day 0 of AZD1222 vaccination. These receptors were obtained from an adult in good health.

The V call is TRBV7-2, the J call TRBJ2-2; tentatively, D is TRBD1 (5 bases). Deletions cut 1 base from V and 3 bases from J, with 12 bases between. Germline V gene lookup returns CDR1 SGHTA and CDR2 FQGNSA. The CDR3 has 16 amino acids. The CDR3 region is CASSLVGRRYTGELFF. The CDR3 DNA reads as TGTGCCAGCAGCTTAGTGGGGCGAAGGTACACCGGGGAGCTGTTTTTT.

This chain connects TRBV14 to TRBJ1-1; 7 nucleotides agree with TRBD1. Losses at the gene ends were 3 bases for V and 3 bases for J; bases not matched to a gene: 10. The CDR3 totals 16 residues. In germline, CDR1 is SGHDN, CDR2 FVKESK. The CDR3 protein is CASSQTHTGADTEAFF. CDR3 sequence (DNA): TGTGCCAGCAGCCAGACACACACAGGGGCGGACACTGAAGCTTTCTTT. The full variable domain, rest sourced from reference TRBV14 and TRBJ1-1, is EAGVTQFPSHSVIEKGQTVTLRCDPISGHDNLYWYRRVMGKEIKFLLHFVKESKQDESGMPNNRFLAERTGGTYSTLKVQPAELEDSGVYFCASSQTHTGADTEAFFGQGTRLTVV.

V is TRBV5-5 and J is TRBJ1-1, with D tentatively TRBD1 (5 bases). CDR3 size: 14 residues. V was trimmed by 0 bases and J by 5 bases, leaving 11 bases between them. Germline V gene lookup returns CDR1 SGHKS and CDR2 YYEKEE (reference sequence). For the CDR3, the DNA is TGTGCCAGCAGCTTGGACGGGGGAAGGACTGAAGCTTTCTTT. This encodes CASSLDGGRTEAFF.

This sequence joins TRBV9 and TRBJ1-2, with D hard to call. The CDR3 length is 14 residues. V gave up 3 bases and J gave up 12 bases, with 21 bases separating them. Germline assignment: CDR1 SGDLS and CDR2 YYNGEE. CDR3: CASSARPLDGPNTF. The CDR3 DNA follows: TGTGCCAGCAGCGCCCGACCCCTGGACGGCCCGAACACCTTC.

CDR3 protein: CASGLGDRDFF. Written as DNA, the CDR3 is TGTGCCAGTGGATTAGGGGATCGCGATTTCTTT. The chain carries TRBV19 and TRBJ1-1; D might be TRBD1 (5 bases). Germline loops: CDR1 LNHDA, CDR2 SQIVND (reference sequence). The CDR3 contains 11 residues. V lost 8 bases to trimming and J lost 13 bases, with 17 bases between them.

V and J are TRBV28 and TRBJ1-3; D remains ambiguous. CDR1 MDHEN and CDR2 SYDVKM come from the germline V gene. This CDR3 spans 15 amino acids. Trimming pared 1 base from V and 3 bases from J, leaving 10 bases between. The CDR3 DNA follows: TGTGCCAGCAGTTTATCCTTAGCCTTTGGAAACACCATATATTTT. It encodes CASSLSLAFGNTIYF.

The V gene is TRBV7-7, the J gene TRBJ2-5; D possibly uses TRBD1 or TRBD2 (5 bases each). This CDR3 has 16 residues. The V end lost 1 base, the J end lost 3 bases, and 15 bases lay between the germline ends. Germline V lookup: CDR1 SSHAT, CDR2 FNYEAQ (reference sequence). CDR3: CASSLGVGGKEETQYF. CDR3 sequence (DNA): TGTGCCAGCAGCTTAGGGGTTGGGGGTAAAGAAGAGACCCAGTACTTC.

The chain combines TRBV19 with TRBJ1-2; 7 bases agree with TRBD1. The ends lost 7 bases at V and 4 bases at J; junction bases unmatched: 9. The CDR3 sequence is 14 residues long. Germline V gene sequence: CDR1 LNHDA, CDR2 SQIVND (reference sequence). The CDR3 spells CASKGRQGSYGYTF. In DNA form, the CDR3 reads TGTGCCAGTAAGGGGAGACAGGGAAGCTATGGCTACACCTTC.

This chain joins TRBV6-2 or TRBV6-3 and TRBJ2-3; possibly TRBD1 or TRBD2 for D (5 bases each). The CDR3 spans 13 residues. CDR1 MNHEY and CDR2 SVGEGT come from the germline V gene. Trimming removed 2 bases from V and 4 bases from J, with 7 bases in between. CDR3 DNA: TGTGCCAGCAGTTACAGGGACCCAGATACGCAGTATTTT. Its translation is CASSYRDPDTQYF.

The J gene is TRBJ2-1, the V gene TRBV29-1; a possible D gene is TRBD2 (6 bases). Trimming stripped 8 bases from V and 0 bases from J, with 14 bases between. Germline CDR1 is SQVTM and CDR2 is ANQGSEA. The CDR3 has 14 amino acids. CDR3 bases: TGCAGCACCCTCGGGGGATCCTCCTACAATGAGCAGTTCTTC. Protein: CSTLGGSSYNEQFF.

This rearrangement joins TRBV2 to TRBJ2-7; no firm D call. Per germline, CDR1 SNHLY and CDR2 FYNNEI. The CDR3 consists of 11 residues. The germline V and J ends were trimmed by 6 bases and 7 bases, with 10 bases remaining between them. CDR3 in DNA: TGTGCCAGCAGCCCCCTTCTTGAGCAGTACTTC. Protein product: CASSPLLEQYF.

This sequence joins TRBV25-1 and TRBJ1-2; weak D call: TRBD1 (6 bases). The V end was cut by 6 bases, the J end by 3 bases, with 14 bases between. The CDR3 extends over 14 amino acids. Germline values: CDR1 MGHDK, CDR2 SYGVNS. Here the CDR3 DNA reads TGTGCCAGCAGAGAGGCAGGGACACACTATGGCTACACCTTC. Its translation is CASREAGTHYGYTF.

The chain is built from TRBV24-1 and TRBJ2-2; a possible D gene is TRBD2 (5 bases). V lost 5 bases and J lost 9, with 6 bases in between. Germline V gives CDR1 KGHDR, CDR2 SFDVKD. This CDR3 contains 11 residues. This CDR3 reads CATSGERELFF. CDR3 in DNA: TGTGCCACCAGTGGGGAGCGGGAGCTGTTTTTT.

The V gene is TRBV5-4, the J gene TRBJ1-5; the D gene is possibly TRBD1 (6 bases). The germline CDR1 and CDR2 sequences are SGHNT and YYREEE (reference sequence). V lost 4 bases and J 3 bases, leaving 14 bases between the germline ends. The CDR3 has 15 amino acids. The CDR3 sequence: CASSVQGPPNQPQHF. CDR3 sequence (DNA): TGTGCCAGCAGCGTACAGGGTCCCCCCAATCAGCCCCAGCATTTT.

A single count supports this clone. The CDR3 DNA reads TGTGCCAGCAGCGATGGGACGGGTCAGCCCCAGCATTTT. This sequence encodes CASSDGTGQPQHF. V is TRBV3-1 (or the pseudogene TRBV3-2) and J is TRBJ1-5; possibly TRBD1 for D (5 bases). This CDR3 comprises 13 residues. V gave up 5 bases and J gave up 6 bases, with 11 bases separating them. CDR1 LGHDT and CDR2 YNNKEL come from the germline V gene (reference sequence).

The rearrangement uses TRBV4-1 and TRBJ2-2; D is undetermined. Trimming removed 5 bases at V and 2 bases at J, with 12 bases between. The CDR3 has 15 amino acids. Germline CDR1 MGHRA, CDR2 YSYEKL. CDR3 region: CASSYGNSNTGELFF. As DNA, the CDR3 is TGCGCCAGCAGCTATGGGAACAGTAACACCGGGGAGCTGTTTTTT.

The chain has TRBV3-1 (or the pseudogene TRBV3-2) and TRBJ2-7; 15 bases match TRBD2. The CDR3 contains 18 residues. The germline gives CDR1 LGHDT, CDR2 YNNKEL (reference sequence). The V gene end was trimmed by 0 bases and the J gene end by 6 bases; junction bases not matched to a gene: 9. CDR3 residues: CASSQDVPGTSGRREQYF. The CDR3 region has the DNA TGTGCCAGCAGCCAAGATGTGCCCGGGACTAGCGGGAGGCGCGAGCAGTACTTC.

In DNA, the CDR3 is TGCGCCAGCAGCCCCGGGAGGGGACAGGGGGCCCCCATAGAGACCCAGTACTTC. Its protein product is CASSPGRGQGAPIETQYF. The chain is built from TRBV5-1 and TRBJ2-5; 12 bases map to TRBD1. V lost 4 bases to trimming and J lost 4 bases; unmatched junction nucleotides: 14. The length of the CDR3 is 18 residues. The germline V gene has CDR1 SGHRS and CDR2 YFSETQ.

The chain is built from TRBV30 and TRBJ1-6; 7 bases fit TRBD1. The CDR3 is 15 residues long. Germline V CDR1 and CDR2: GTSNPN, SVGIG (reference sequence). Unmatched junction bases numbered 8, after V lost 2 bases and J lost 7 bases. The DNA for the CDR3 is TGTGCCTGGAGTCGGGGACAGCATAAGAATTCACCCCTCCACTTT. This codes for CAWSRGQHKNSPLHF.

CDR3 sequence: CASSEWGASGNTIYF. DNA for the CDR3: TGTGCCAGCAGTGAATGGGGGGCTTCTGGAAACACCATATATTTT. V usage is TRBV6-1 and J usage is TRBJ1-3; weak D call: TRBD1 (6 bases). Germline V gives CDR1 MNHNS, CDR2 SASEGT. The CDR3 length is 15 residues. V was trimmed by 2 bases and J by 1 base, leaving 9 bases between them.

This rearrangement joins TRBV30 to TRBJ1-5; D is uncertain. CDR1 GTSNPN and CDR2 SVGIG come from the germline V gene (reference sequence). V gave up 0 bases and J gave up 2 bases, with 11 bases separating them. CDR3 size: 15 residues. The CDR3 is CAWSVNEYGNQPQHF. The CDR3 bases are TGTGCCTGGAGTGTAAATGAGTATGGCAATCAGCCCCAGCATTTT.

This chain joins TRBV12-3 or TRBV12-4 and TRBJ2-2; D remains ambiguous. Trimming stripped 5 bases from V and 2 bases from J, with 0 bases between. The CDR3 has 11 residues. This chain's CDR3 is CASSNTGELFF. CDR3 sequence (DNA): TGTGCCAGCAGTAACACCGGGGAGCTGTTTTTT.

This rearrangement joins TRBV7-2 to TRBJ2-6; D unresolved. The CDR3 spans 18 residues. The V gene lost 5 bases and the J gene lost 0 bases, with 17 bases spanning the gap. CDR1 SGHTA and CDR2 FQGNSA come from the germline V gene. This CDR3 is CASSGLSISTSGANVLTF. In nucleotides, the CDR3 is TGTGCCAGCAGCGGGTTGAGCATCAGTACCTCTGGGGCCAACGTCCTGACTTTC. Filled out from reference TRBV7-2 and TRBJ2-6, the complete variable domain reads GAGVSQSPSNKVTEKGKDVELRCDPISGHTALYWYRQSLGQGLEFLIYFQGNSAPDKSGLPSDRFSAERTGGSVSTLTIQRTQQEDSAVYLCASSGLSISTSGANVLTFGAGSRLTVL.

V usage is TRBV18 and J usage is TRBJ2-2; D may be TRBD2 (5 bases). Germline V gene lookup returns CDR1 KGHSH and CDR2 LQKENI. The CDR3 spans 16 residues. Trimming removed 3 bases from V and 1 base from J, with 12 bases in between. CDR3: CASSPVGGLNTGELFF. DNA of the CDR3: TGTGCCAGCTCACCGGTTGGAGGATTGAACACCGGGGAGCTGTTTTTT.

V gene TRBV19 combines with J gene TRBJ1-2; no clear D. Deletions cut 3 bases from V and 0 bases from J, with 5 bases between. Germline V gives CDR1 LNHDA, CDR2 SQIVND (reference sequence). This CDR3 has 13 amino acids. The CDR3 reads CASSIAANYGYTF. The CDR3 region has the DNA TGTGCCAGTAGTATCGCAGCTAACTATGGCTACACCTTC.

The V gene is TRBV5-4, the J gene TRBJ2-5; TRBD2 matches at 8 bases. The J segment lost 0 bases and the V segment lost 0 bases, leaving 4 bases of the junction unmatched. The CDR3 spans 16 residues. In germline, CDR1 is SGHNT, CDR2 YYREEE (reference sequence). The CDR3 here is CASSLGLASNQETQYF. Here the CDR3 DNA reads TGTGCCAGCAGCTTGGGACTAGCGAGCAACCAAGAGACCCAGTACTTC.

This chain uses TRBV4-1 with TRBJ2-2; 15 nucleotides agree with TRBD2. This CDR3 is built from 18 residues. Germline trimming cut 4 bases from V and 7 bases from J; bases unmatched to any gene: 10. CDR1 MGHRA and CDR2 YSYEKL come from the germline V gene. The CDR3 reads CASSPTGLAGGSGGELFF. In DNA, the CDR3 is TGCGCCAGCAGCCCCACGGGACTAGCGGGAGGCAGTGGCGGGGAGCTGTTTTTT.

This chain joins TRBV11-2 and TRBJ1-1; no reliable D call. The CDR3 totals 15 residues. The germline gives CDR1 SGHAT, CDR2 FQNNGV. Between the trimmed V and J ends, which lost 0 bases and 1 base, there was a span of 9 bases. The CDR3 DNA is TGTGCCAGCAGCTTAGATACGTCGGGGAACACTGAAGCTTTCTTT. This sequence encodes CASSLDTSGNTEAFF.

The chain uses TRBV7-2 and TRBJ1-4, with 10 bases aligning to TRBD1. The V segment lost 5 bases and the J segment 7 bases; nucleotides outside the gene matches: 7. The CDR3 loop spans 15 amino acids. From germline, CDR1 is SGHTA and CDR2 FQGNSA. CDR3 DNA: TGTGCCAGCAGCATCGACAGGGGGCGAAGTGAAAAACTGTTTTTT. As protein: CASSIDRGRSEKLFF.

The chain uses TRBV2 and TRBJ2-7; either TRBD1 or TRBD2 may fit D (5 bases each). The CDR3 has 13 amino acids. The ends were cut back, 8 bases at V and 3 bases at J, with 14 bases in the middle. CDR1 SNHLY and CDR2 FYNNEI come from the germline V gene. As DNA, the CDR3 is TGTGCCAGCCGGGGACGGGTCAACTACGAGCAGTACTTC. Amino acid sequence: CASRGRVNYEQYF.